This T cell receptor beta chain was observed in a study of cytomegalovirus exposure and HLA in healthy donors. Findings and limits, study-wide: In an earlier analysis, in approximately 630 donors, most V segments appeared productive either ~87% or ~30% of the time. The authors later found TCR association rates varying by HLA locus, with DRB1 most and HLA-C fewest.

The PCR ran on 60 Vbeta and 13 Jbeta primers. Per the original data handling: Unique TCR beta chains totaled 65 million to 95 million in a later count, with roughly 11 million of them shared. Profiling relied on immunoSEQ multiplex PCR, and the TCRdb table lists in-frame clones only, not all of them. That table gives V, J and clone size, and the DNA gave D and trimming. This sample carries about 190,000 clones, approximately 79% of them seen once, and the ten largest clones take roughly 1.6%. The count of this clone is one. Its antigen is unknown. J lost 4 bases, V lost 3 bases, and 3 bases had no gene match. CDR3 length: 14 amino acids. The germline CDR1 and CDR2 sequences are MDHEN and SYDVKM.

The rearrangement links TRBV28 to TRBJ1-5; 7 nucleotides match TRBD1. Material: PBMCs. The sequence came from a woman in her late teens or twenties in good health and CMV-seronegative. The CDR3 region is CASSFDRANQPQHF. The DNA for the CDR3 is TGTGCCAGCAGTTTTGACAGGGCTAATCAGCCCCAGCATTTT. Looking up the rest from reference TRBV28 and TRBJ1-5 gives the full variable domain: DVKVTQSSRYLVKRTGEKVFLECVQDMDHENMFWYRQDPGLGLRLIYFSYDVKMKEKGDIPEGYSVSREKKERFSLILESASTNQTSMYLCASSFDRANQPQHFGDGTRLSIL.